The 5 T cell receptor beta chains in this list originate from one sample, sequenced in a study of cytomegalovirus exposure and HLA in healthy donors. Primers included in the PCR were 60 Vbeta and 13 Jbeta primers. TCRdb's copy holds only in-frame clones and misses some; the assay was immunoSEQ multiplex PCR. The data hold some 160,000 clones, with around four fifths observed a single time. Sample: PBMCs. The receptors derive from a boy younger than 10 in good health and CMV-seronegative.

In this sample, this clone turned up a few times. The chain employs TRBV11-3 and TRBJ2-1; D is unresolved. Per the germline V gene, CDR1 is SGHNT and CDR2 is YENEEA. The CDR3 spans 14 residues. Between the trimmed V and J ends, which lost 1 base and 4 bases, there was a span of 8 bases. DNA for the CDR3: TGTGCCAGCAGCTTAGGGCCTGGTTACAATGAGCAGTTCTTC. This gives the protein CASSLGPGYNEQFF.

This rearrangement joins TRBV25-1 to TRBJ2-3; possibly TRBD2 for D (6 bases). Germline V gene lookup returns CDR1 MGHDK and CDR2 SYGVNS. The CDR3 has 14 amino acids. V lost 1 base, J lost 8 bases, and 13 bases lay in between. The CDR3 loop reads CASSESTGVGTQYF. The CDR3 DNA follows: TGTGCCAGCAGTGAATCCACGGGAGTTGGTACGCAGTATTTT.

This clone showed up just a few times. This chain joins TRBV5-1 and TRBJ1-5; D not certain. The V and J ends lost 4 bases and 7 bases respectively, with 18 bases between them. The CDR3 is 15 amino acids. Germline V gives CDR1 SGHRS, CDR2 YFSETQ. Here the CDR3 reads CASSLIGGLEQPQHF. CDR3 coding DNA: TGCGCCAGCAGCCTTATAGGAGGGTTGGAACAGCCCCAGCATTTT.

The rearrangement links TRBV5-1 to TRBJ2-4; 8 bases match TRBD1. The trim removed 0 bases at V and 7 bases at J, leaving 6 bases unmatched. Per germline, CDR1 SGHRS and CDR2 YFSETQ. The CDR3 covers 15 residues. The CDR3 reads CASSLGSGGLNIQYF. The CDR3, as DNA: TGCGCCAGCAGCTTGGGGTCAGGGGGCTTGAACATTCAGTACTTC.

This clone was observed a single time. The CDR3 protein is CASSLIAPTPDNTITDTQYF. The CDR3, as DNA: TGTGCCAGCAGTTTAATCGCACCGACGCCGGACAACACCATCACAGATACGCAGTATTTT. The chain has TRBV27 and TRBJ2-3; maybe TRBD1 (5 bases). This CDR3 comprises 20 residues. Germline V lookup: CDR1 MNHEY, CDR2 SMNVEV (reference sequence). Trimming removed 2 bases from V and 2 bases from J, with 26 bases in between.